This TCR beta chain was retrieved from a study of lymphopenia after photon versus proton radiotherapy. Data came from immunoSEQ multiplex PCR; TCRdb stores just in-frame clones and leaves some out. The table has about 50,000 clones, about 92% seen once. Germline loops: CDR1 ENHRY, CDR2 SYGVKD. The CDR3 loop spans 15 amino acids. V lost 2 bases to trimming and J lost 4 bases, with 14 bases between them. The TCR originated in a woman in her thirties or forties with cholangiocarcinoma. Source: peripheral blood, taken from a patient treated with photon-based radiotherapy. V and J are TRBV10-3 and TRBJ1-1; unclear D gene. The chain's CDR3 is CAISEARQARTEAFF. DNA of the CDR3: TGTGCCATCAGTGAGGCGAGGCAGGCCCGCACTGAAGCTTTCTTT.